The 2 T cell receptor beta chains listed next were all sequenced from one sample in a study of chemoradiotherapy in HPV16-positive cancers. Here immunoSEQ multiplex PCR was the method, and the copy in TCRdb shows in-frame clones only, minus some. Of about 32,000 clones in the sample, about 87% were seen once. This sample comprised blood, obtained from a patient who underwent chemoradiotherapy. These receptor sequences come from a human donor with HPV-associated anogenital cancer.

This chain connects TRBV6-5 to TRBJ1-4; D is perhaps TRBD1 (6 bases). From germline, CDR1 is MNHEY and CDR2 SVGAGI. V lost 5 bases, J lost 7 bases, and 11 bases lay in between. The CDR3 is 13 amino acids. CDR3 coding DNA: TGTGCCAGCAGTCCCCAGGGGAGTGAAAAACTGTTTTTT. Protein: CASSPQGSEKLFF.

The chain has TRBV7-8 and TRBJ1-1; D not certain. CDR1 and CDR2 from the germline V gene are SGHVS and FQNEAQ. Trimming stripped 4 bases from V and 2 bases from J, with 11 bases between. The CDR3 covers 14 residues. The CDR3 is CASSSPPGNTEAFF. CDR3 bases: TGTGCCAGCAGCTCCCCACCCGGCAACACTGAAGCTTTCTTT.